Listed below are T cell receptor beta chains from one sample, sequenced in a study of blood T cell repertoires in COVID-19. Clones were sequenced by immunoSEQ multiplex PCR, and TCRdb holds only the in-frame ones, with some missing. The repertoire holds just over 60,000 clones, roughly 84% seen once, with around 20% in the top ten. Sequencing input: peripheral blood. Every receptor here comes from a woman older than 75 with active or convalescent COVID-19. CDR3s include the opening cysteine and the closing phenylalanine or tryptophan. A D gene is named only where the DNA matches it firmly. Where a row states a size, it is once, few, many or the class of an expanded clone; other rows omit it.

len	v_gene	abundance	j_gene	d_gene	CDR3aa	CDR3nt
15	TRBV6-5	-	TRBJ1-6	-	CASGRTLTNNSPLHF	TGTGCCAGCGGCCGGACGTTGACTAATAATTCACCCCTCCACTTT
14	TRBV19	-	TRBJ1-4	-	CASMVQGTNEKLFF	TGTGCCAGTATGGTACAGGGTACTAATGAAAAACTGTTTTTT
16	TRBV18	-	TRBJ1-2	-	CASSPGGAELRYGYTF	TGTGCCAGCTCACCAGGGGGGGCTGAGTTACGTTATGGCTACACCTTC
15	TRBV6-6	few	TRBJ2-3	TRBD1	CASSRTGVRTDTQYF	TGTGCCAGCAGCCGAACAGGGGTCCGGACAGATACGCAGTATTTT
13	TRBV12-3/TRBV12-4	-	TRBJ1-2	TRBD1	CASSFLRDRDYTF	TGTGCCAGCAGTTTCCTTAGGGACAGGGATTACACCTTC
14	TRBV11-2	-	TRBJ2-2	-	CASSLSGAAGELFF	TGTGCCAGCAGCTTATCAGGGGCCGCCGGGGAGCTGTTTTTT
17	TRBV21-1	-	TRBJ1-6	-	CASSKLRKGENCSPLHF	TGTGCCAGCAGCAAGCTGAGGAAGGGAGAAAATTGCTCACCCCTCCACTTT
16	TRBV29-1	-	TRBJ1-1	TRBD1	CSVGGVQDRQNTEAFF	TGCAGCGTTGGCGGGGTCCAGGACAGGCAGAACACTGAAGCTTTCTTT
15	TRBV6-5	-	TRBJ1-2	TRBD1	CASRDGDRGSYGYTF	TGTGCCAGCAGGGATGGGGACAGGGGTAGCTATGGCTACACCTTC
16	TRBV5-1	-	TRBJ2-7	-	CASTLSLGSRAYEQYF	TGCGCCAGCACCCTTTCCCTCGGGAGTAGGGCTTACGAGCAGTACTTC
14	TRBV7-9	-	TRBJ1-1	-	CASSLVRGNTEAFF	TGTGCCAGCAGCTTAGTCAGGGGGAACACTGAAGCTTTCTTT
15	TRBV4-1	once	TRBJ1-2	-	CASSQEGTGSYGYTF	TGCGCCAGCAGCCAAGAGGGAACAGGGTCCTATGGCTACACCTTC
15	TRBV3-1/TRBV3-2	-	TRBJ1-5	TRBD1	CASSQGTGRNQPQHF	TGTGCCAGCAGCCAAGGGACAGGGAGGAATCAGCCCCAGCATTTT
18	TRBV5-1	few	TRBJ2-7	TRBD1	CASSLVQGPGQGVYEQYF	TGCGCCAGCAGCTTGGTGCAGGGACCGGGACAGGGCGTCTACGAGCAGTACTTC
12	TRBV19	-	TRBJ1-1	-	CASRRKNTEAFF	TGTGCCAGTAGGCGGAAGAACACTGAAGCTTTCTTT
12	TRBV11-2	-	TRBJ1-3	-	CASSPLRNTIYF	TGTGCCAGCAGCCCCCTCCGAAACACCATATATTTT
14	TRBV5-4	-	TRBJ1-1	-	CASSSLDTNTEAFF	TGTGCCAGCAGCTCCTTAGACACGAACACTGAAGCTTTCTTT
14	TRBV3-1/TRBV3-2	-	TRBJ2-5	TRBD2	CASSRAGGQETQYF	TGTGCCAGCAGCCGGGCGGGGGGTCAAGAGACCCAGTACTTC
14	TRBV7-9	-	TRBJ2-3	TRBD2	CASSLATAGLTQYF	TGTGCCAGCAGCTTAGCGACCGCGGGACTAACGCAGTATTTT
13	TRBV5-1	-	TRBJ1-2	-	CASSLWEASGYTF	TGCGCCAGCAGCTTGTGGGAGGCCTCTGGCTACACCTTC
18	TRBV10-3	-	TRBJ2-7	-	CAISGPPIDRKKDYEQYF	TGTGCCATCAGTGGTCCACCTATTGACAGGAAAAAGGACTACGAGCAGTACTTC
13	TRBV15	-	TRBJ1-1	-	CATSSSDAGVAFF	TGTGCCACCAGCAGCTCGGACGCCGGGGTGGCTTTCTTT
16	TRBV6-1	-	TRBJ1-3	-	CASSEVPAGGGNTIYF	TGTGCCAGCAGTGAAGTCCCAGCAGGCGGGGGAAACACCATATATTTT
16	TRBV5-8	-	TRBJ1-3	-	CASSQGTLARGNTIYF	TGTGCCAGCAGCCAAGGGACTCTTGCGCGGGGAAACACCATATATTTT
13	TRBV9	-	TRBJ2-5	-	CASSVAVAETQYF	TGTGCCAGCAGCGTAGCAGTAGCCGAGACCCAGTACTTC
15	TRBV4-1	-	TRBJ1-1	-	CASSQVTGGGTEAFF	TGCGCCAGCAGCCAAGTAACCGGGGGAGGCACTGAAGCTTTCTTT
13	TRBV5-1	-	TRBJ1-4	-	CASSVVGREKLFF	TGCGCCAGCAGCGTCGTGGGGAGGGAAAAACTGTTTTTT
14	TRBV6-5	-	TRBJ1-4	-	CASNPGGANEKLFF	TGTGCCAGCAATCCCGGGGGGGCTAATGAAAAACTGTTTTTT
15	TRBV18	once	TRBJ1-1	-	CASSPPAGAGIEAFF	TGTGCCAGCTCACCACCGGCAGGAGCCGGGATTGAAGCTTTCTTT
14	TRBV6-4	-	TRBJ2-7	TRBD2	CASSIQGSGNEQYF	TGTGCCAGCAGTATACAGGGTAGCGGGAACGAGCAGTACTTC
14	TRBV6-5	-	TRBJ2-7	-	CASSYSRSPYEQYF	TGTGCCAGCAGTTACTCGAGGAGTCCCTACGAGCAGTACTTC
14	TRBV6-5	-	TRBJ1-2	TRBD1	CASRSGTGGSGYTF	TGTGCCAGCAGGTCCGGGACAGGGGGAAGTGGCTACACCTTC
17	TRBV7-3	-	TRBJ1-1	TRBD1	CASSLTPPGQPITEAFF	TGTGCCAGCAGCTTAACTCCACCGGGACAGCCGATCACTGAAGCTTTCTTT
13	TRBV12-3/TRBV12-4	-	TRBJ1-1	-	CASNYQGSTEAFF	TGTGCCAGCAACTATCAGGGGAGCACTGAAGCTTTCTTT
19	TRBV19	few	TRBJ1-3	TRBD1	CASRPTGAARYNSGNTIYF	TGTGCCAGTAGACCGACAGGGGCCGCCCGATATAACTCTGGAAACACCATATATTTT
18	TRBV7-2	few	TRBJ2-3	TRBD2	CASSLLPVAGAYTDTQYF	TGTGCCAGCAGCCTCCTCCCCGTAGCGGGGGCCTACACAGATACGCAGTATTTT
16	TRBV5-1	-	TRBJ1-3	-	CASSLTGQGVGNTIYF	TGCGCCAGCAGCTTGACGGGACAAGGGGTTGGAAACACCATATATTTT
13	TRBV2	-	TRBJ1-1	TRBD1	CARTGTENTEAFF	TGTGCCAGAACCGGGACAGAGAACACTGAAGCTTTCTTT
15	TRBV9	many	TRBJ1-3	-	CASSVQAASGNTIYF	TGTGCCAGCAGCGTGCAGGCCGCCTCTGGAAACACCATATATTTT
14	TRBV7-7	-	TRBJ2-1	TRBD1	CASSSGTGEGEQFF	TGTGCCAGCAGCTCCGGGACAGGGGAGGGTGAGCAGTTCTTC
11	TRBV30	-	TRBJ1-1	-	CAWETGWSAFF	TGTGCCTGGGAAACAGGGTGGAGTGCTTTCTTT
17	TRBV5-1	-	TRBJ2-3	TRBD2	CASSLNPTSGGTDTQYF	TGCGCCAGCAGCTTAAATCCGACTAGCGGGGGAACAGATACGCAGTATTTT